This T cell receptor (beta chain) originates from a study of response to subunit inactivated influenza vaccine. Overall study results and limits: Authors suggested seasonal influenza vaccinations each recruit few new T cells.

TCRdb redid the calling of the RT-PCR reads with MiXCR, one entry per CDR3 protein. The sample has 650,000 to 800,000 distinct CDR3 sequences; roughly 14% are singletons. Comments on this clonotype: What it binds is not known.

This sequence was found in a man aged 50 to 59 who received an inactivated influenza vaccine. The starting material was PBMCs from blood, obtained 14 to 15 days before vaccination.

This CDR3 is CSAIGWDPETQYF. The CDR3 DNA is TGCAGTGCTATAGGGTGGGACCCAGAGACCCAGTACTTC. This rearrangement joins TRBV20-1 to TRBJ2-5; perhaps D is TRBD1 or TRBD2 (5 bases each). The CDR3 has 13 residues. Trimming stripped 4 bases from V and 4 bases from J, with 13 bases between. The germline V gene has CDR1 DFQATT and CDR2 SNEGSKA (reference sequence).